The 31 T cell receptor beta chains listed next were all sequenced from one sample in a study of T-cell memory formation after mild COVID-19. TCRdb itself ran the 5' RACE reads through MiXCR, one entry per CDR3 protein. The data show about 240,000 distinct CDR3 sequences, with approximately 10% seen just once and around 21% held by the top ten. The source material was PBMCs or a T cell subset sorted from them (not recorded which). Source of these receptors: a man aged 18 to 29 who had mild COVID-19 (a few samples of this study predate the infection). Cell type and time point are not known.

This clonotype was observed many times. V and J are TRBV5-1 and TRBJ2-7, with 10 bases identical to TRBD1. This CDR3 has 13 amino acids. The V segment lost 0 bases and the J segment 6 bases; nucleotides outside the gene matches: 0. Germline lookup yields CDR1 SGHRS and CDR2 YFSETQ. In DNA form, the CDR3 reads TGCGCCAGCAGCTTGGGGGACAGGGGCGAGCAGTACTTC. This encodes CASSLGDRGEQYF.

The V call is TRBV7-2, the J call TRBJ2-1, with a weak D call TRBD1 (6 bases). The CDR3 loop spans 17 amino acids. The V end lost 2 bases, the J end lost 6 bases, and 20 bases lay between the germline ends. Germline V lookup: CDR1 SGHTA, CDR2 FQGNSA. The CDR3 loop is CASSLQPRQGYLNEQFF. Written as DNA, the CDR3 is TGTGCCAGCAGCTTACAACCCCGGCAGGGGTACCTCAATGAGCAGTTCTTC.

In this sample, this clonotype turned up a few times. The chain couples TRBV6-1 to TRBJ1-6; maybe TRBD1 (6 bases). CDR1 is MNHNS, CDR2 SASEGT, per germline. Trimming removed 10 bases from V and 7 bases from J, with 17 bases in between. The CDR3 consists of 14 residues. The CDR3 nucleotides are TGTGCCACCCGAGGGGGGCTTTCGAATTCACCCCTCCACTTT. Its protein is CATRGGLSNSPLHF.

This clonotype has more than one count but fewer than ten. The chain is built from TRBV20-1 and TRBJ2-7; D gene uncertain. Germline V CDR1 and CDR2: DFQATT, SNEGSKA (reference sequence). There are 11 residues in the CDR3. V shed 7 bases and J shed 4 bases, with 11 bases lying between them. CDR3 loop: CSGRVGYEQYF. The CDR3 DNA reads as TGCAGTGGACGGGTCGGGTACGAGCAGTACTTC.

This clonotype was observed many times. The V gene is TRBV12-3 or TRBV12-4, the J gene TRBJ2-7, with a weak D call TRBD1 (5 bases). Trimming took off 3 bases at V and 5 bases at J, with 14 bases between the two ends. There are 14 residues in the CDR3. The CDR3 DNA sequence: TGTGCCAGCAGTTTTCAAGGGGCCGGACACGAGCAGTACTTC. Residues: CASSFQGAGHEQYF.

The rearrangement joins TRBV24-1 to TRBJ2-7, with unresolved D. Germline CDR1 and CDR2: KGHDR and SFDVKD. The CDR3 covers 15 residues. Trimming removed 6 bases from V and 6 bases from J, with 20 bases in between. DNA for the CDR3: TGTGCCACCAGTTTAGAACAGCTCCCCATCGGCGAGCAGTACGTC. As protein: CATSLEQLPIGEQYV.

The V and J genes are TRBV4-1 and TRBJ2-1; 8 bases agree with TRBD2. J gave up 10 bases and V 0 bases, and 8 bases lay outside the gene matches. The CDR3 consists of 15 residues. Germline CDR1 reads MGHRA; CDR2 reads YSYEKL. Here the CDR3 reads CASSQDVAGGGEQFF. CDR3 DNA sequence: TGCGCCAGCAGCCAAGATGTGGCGGGGGGTGGAGAGCAGTTCTTC.

V usage is TRBV5-4 and J usage is TRBJ1-2, with 9 bases aligning to TRBD1. After removal of 4 bases from V and 4 bases from J, the junction contained 11 bases not matched to a gene. The CDR3 extends over 16 amino acids. Germline CDR1 is SGHNT and CDR2 is YYREEE (reference sequence). In DNA form, the CDR3 reads TGTGCCAGCAGCGCCCCTCCGGGACAGGGCTCCTATGGCTACACCTTC. Translation gives CASSAPPGQGSYGYTF.

The V gene is TRBV7-2, the J gene TRBJ2-7, with D perhaps matching TRBD1 (5 bases). CDR1 and CDR2 from the germline V gene are SGHTA and FQGNSA. This CDR3 comprises 15 residues. V was clipped by 3 bases and J by 5 bases, with 17 bases between them. The CDR3 region is CASSFQTGRWDEQYF. In DNA form, the CDR3 reads TGTGCCAGCAGCTTCCAAACAGGCAGGTGGGACGAGCAGTACTTC.

This clonotype has more than one count but fewer than ten. V gene TRBV4-2 combines with J gene TRBJ1-1, with D maybe TRBD1 (5 bases). The CDR3 extends over 18 amino acids. Trimming removed 4 bases at V and 0 bases at J, with 21 bases between. The germline V gene has CDR1 LGHNA and CDR2 YNFKEQ. CDR3 nucleotide sequence: TGTGCCAGCAGCCCCCCCGGGAGGCAGGGCGCATTGAACACTGAAGCTTTCTTT. Encoded protein: CASSPPGRQGALNTEAFF.

The table lists this clonotype with many counts. The chain couples TRBV9 to TRBJ2-1; no firm D call. V dropped 0 bases and J dropped 1 base, with 8 bases sitting between them. This CDR3 has 15 residues. The germline CDR1 and CDR2 sequences are SGDLS and YYNGEE. As DNA, the CDR3 is TGTGCCAGCAGCGTAGATGGGGTGTCCTACAATGAGCAGTTCTTC. This sequence encodes CASSVDGVSYNEQFF.

The rearrangement uses TRBV12-3 or TRBV12-4 and TRBJ2-3; 14 bases match TRBD2. V trimming: 5 bases; J trimming: 7 bases; junction bases outside the gene matches: 11. The CDR3 runs 17 residues. The CDR3 loop is CASSPGLAGGSGYTQYF. For the CDR3, the DNA is TGTGCCAGCAGTCCAGGACTAGCGGGGGGTTCGGGGTATACGCAGTATTTT.

The chain uses TRBV7-8 and TRBJ2-7, with D tentatively TRBD2 (6 bases). Trimming left V 1 base short and J 4 bases short, with 14 bases between. The CDR3 covers 15 residues. Germline V lookup: CDR1 SGHVS, CDR2 FQNEAQ. The CDR3 spells CASSLGWTNKYEQYF. For the CDR3, the DNA is TGTGCCAGCAGCTTAGGTTGGACTAATAAATACGAGCAGTACTTC.

The V gene is TRBV18, the J gene TRBJ1-5, with 7 bases matching TRBD1. CDR1 and CDR2 (germline): KGHSH, LQKENI. The CDR3 is 16 amino acids. The V segment lost 5 bases and the J segment 3 bases; nucleotides outside the gene matches: 10. The CDR3 DNA sequence: TGTGCCAGCTCAACAGGGGCGGGGGACATCAATCAGCCCCAGCATTTT. Protein sequence: CASSTGAGDINQPQHF. The variable domain in full, completed from reference TRBV18 and TRBJ1-5, reads NAGVMQNPRHLVRRRGQEARLRCSPMKGHSHVYWYRQLPEEGLKFMVYLQKENIIDESGMPKERFSAEFPKEGPSILRIQQVVRGDSAAYFCASSTGAGDINQPQHFGDGTRLSIL.

The chain uses TRBV7-9 and TRBJ1-1; 12 nucleotides align to TRBD1. The CDR3 has 14 residues. CDR1 is SEHNR and CDR2 is FQNEAQ in the germline V gene (reference sequence). Trimming at V came to 9 bases and at J to 7 bases, leaving 9 bases not matched to a gene. The CDR3, as DNA: TGTGCCAGTCCCCCGGGACAGGGGGCAAGTGAAGCTTTCTTT. Encoded protein: CASPPGQGASEAFF.

This clonotype came up many times. The chain uses TRBV7-2 and TRBJ2-3; 11 bases map to TRBD1. V gave up 3 bases and J gave up 0 bases; unmatched junction bases: 2. Germline lookup yields CDR1 SGHTA and CDR2 FQGNSA. This CDR3 spans 16 amino acids. The DNA for the CDR3 is TGTGCCAGCAGCTTCGGGACAGGGGGTAGCACAGATACGCAGTATTTT. Translation gives CASSFGTGGSTDTQYF.

This clonotype was seen many times. The genes are TRBV19 and TRBJ2-1, with 9 bases lining up with TRBD1. CDR1 is LNHDA and CDR2 is SQIVND in the germline V gene (reference sequence). V shed 3 bases, J shed 10 bases, and the junction held 7 bases outside the gene matches. The CDR3 has 14 amino acids. The CDR3 here is CASSMGDRVAEQFF. In nucleotides, the CDR3 is TGTGCCAGTAGTATGGGGGACAGGGTAGCCGAGCAGTTCTTC.

The chain employs TRBV7-2 and TRBJ2-5; 9 bases agree with TRBD1. With V trimmed by 6 bases and J by 2 bases, 7 bases remained unmatched. The CDR3 runs to 15 residues. From germline, CDR1 is SGHTA and CDR2 FQGNSA. The DNA of the CDR3 is TGTGCCAGCAGTCAGGGGACAGGGTTACAAGAGACCCAGTACTTC. It is translated as CASSQGTGLQETQYF.

In this sample, this clonotype turned up a few times. The chain is built from TRBV2 and TRBJ2-6, with D hard to call. Trimming shortened V by 8 bases and J by 0 bases, and 11 bases separated the two germline ends. CDR3 length: 15 amino acids. Per germline, CDR1 SNHLY and CDR2 FYNNEI. The CDR3 sequence: CASADWSSGANVLTF. CDR3 DNA: TGTGCCAGCGCCGACTGGAGCTCTGGGGCCAACGTCCTGACTTTC. Combining the CDR3 with reference TRBV2 and TRBJ2-6 gives the whole variable domain EPEVTQTPSHQVTQMGQEVILRCVPISNHLYFYWYRQILGQKVEFLVSFYNNEISEKSEIFDDQFSVERPDGSNFTLKIRSTKLEDSAMYFCASADWSSGANVLTFGAGSRLTVL.

A few counts support this clonotype. This chain links TRBV28 with TRBJ2-7, with D maybe TRBD2 (6 bases). V was pared by 7 bases and J by 10 bases, with 20 bases between. This CDR3 is built from 13 residues. The V gene's germline CDR1 is MDHEN and CDR2 SYDVKM. For the CDR3, the DNA is TGTGCCAGCATCTCCGCGGGCGGGGTCGAACAGTACGTC. This sequence encodes CASISAGGVEQYV.

This clonotype showed up just a few times. The chain employs TRBV20-1 and TRBJ1-3, with a tentative D call TRBD1 (5 bases). Per the germline V gene, CDR1 is DFQATT and CDR2 is SNEGSKA (reference sequence). The V end lost 0 bases, the J end lost 0 bases, and 9 bases lay between the germline ends. The CDR3 runs 15 residues. Here the CDR3 DNA reads TGCAGTGCTAGAGAACCAGGGAGCTCTGGAAACACCATATATTTT. It yields the protein CSAREPGSSGNTIYF.

This chain uses TRBV12-3 or TRBV12-4 with TRBJ2-7; TRBD2 matches 11 bases. The CDR3 consists of 16 residues. The junction had 5 bases not matched to a gene; V was cut back by 2 bases and J by 2 bases. This CDR3 reads CASSLIVTSGTYEQYF. Written as DNA, the CDR3 is TGTGCCAGCAGTTTAATAGTGACTAGCGGGACCTACGAGCAGTACTTC.

The chain joins TRBV6-5 to TRBJ1-6, with D uncertain. The length of the CDR3 is 15 residues. Trimming took off 7 bases at V and 9 bases at J, with 19 bases between the two ends. The V gene's germline CDR1 is MNHEY and CDR2 SVGAGI. The CDR3 nucleotides read TGTGCCAGCAATCCCCGGCCAGCCTCGGGTTCACCCCTCCACTTT. Translation gives CASNPRPASGSPLHF.

This clonotype was counted a few times. The CDR3 does not close with the conserved phenylalanine or tryptophan, likely indicating a read error. Because the CDR3's place on the DNA is in doubt, the DNA is left out and the CDR3 is given as listed by TCRdb. This sequence joins TRBV6-2 or TRBV6-3 and TRBJ1-2; the table's TRBD1 call for D was not verified on the DNA. Per germline, CDR1 MNHEY and CDR2 SVGEGT. The CDR3 is 13 amino acids in total, end residues counted. The CDR3 loop is CASSYQIPGQPQV.

Only a few counts were recorded for this clonotype. The gene calls are TRBV5-1 and TRBJ2-5; TRBD2 matches at 7 bases. The CDR3 sequence is 16 residues long. The germline V gene has CDR1 SGHRS and CDR2 YFSETQ. Unmatched junction bases numbered 11, after V lost 6 bases and J lost 0 bases. The CDR3 DNA sequence: TGCGCCAGCACTCAGAATAGCGGGCCGTACCAAGAGACCCAGTACTTC. Amino acids: CASTQNSGPYQETQYF. The full variable domain, completed using reference TRBV5-1 and TRBJ2-5, is KAGVTQTPRYLIKTRGQQVTLSCSPISGHRSVSWYQQTPGQGLQFLFEYFSETQRNKGNFPGRFSGRQFSNSRSEMNVSTLELGDSALYLCASTQNSGPYQETQYFGPGTRLLVL.

This clonotype appeared many times. The chain joins TRBV7-2 to TRBJ2-2; tentatively, D is TRBD2 (6 bases). Between the trimmed V and J ends, which lost 5 bases and 5 bases, there was a span of 15 bases. CDR1 and CDR2 (germline): SGHTA, FQGNSA. The CDR3 sequence is 15 residues long. The CDR3 loop reads CASSSSYGGTGELFF. The CDR3 bases are TGTGCCAGCAGCAGTTCGTATGGGGGGACCGGGGAGCTGTTTTTT.

This clonotype came up a few times. V and J are TRBV29-1 and TRBJ2-2, with 8 nucleotides matching TRBD2. The CDR3 runs to 14 residues. V dropped 1 base and J dropped 6; count of bases not matched to a gene: 4. Germline V gives CDR1 SQVTM, CDR2 ANQGSEA. CDR3 sequence reads: CSVEAGGAAGELFF. DNA of the CDR3: TGCAGCGTTGAAGCGGGGGGGGCGGCCGGGGAGCTGTTTTTT.

A few counts support this clonotype. The chain carries TRBV6-5 and TRBJ2-7; TRBD2 might be the D (6 bases). The ends were cut back, 7 bases at V and 5 bases at J, with 21 bases in the middle. The germline gives CDR1 MNHEY, CDR2 SVGAGI. The CDR3 is made up of 15 amino acids. CDR3 sequence: CASNTAHGGVDEQYF. CDR3 in DNA: TGTGCCAGCAACACCGCTCACGGGGGTGTCGACGAGCAGTACTTC.

The CDR3 DNA follows: TGTGCCAGCAGCCGGGCAGGCCGCGAGACCCAGTACTTC. This translates into CASSRAGRETQYF. This chain joins TRBV27 and TRBJ2-5; D not resolved. CDR3 length: 13 residues. Looked up from germline, CDR1 is MNHEY and CDR2 is SMNVEV (reference sequence). Trimming shortened V by 6 bases and J by 5 bases, and 13 bases separated the two germline ends.

The chain employs TRBV25-1 and TRBJ1-1, with D maybe TRBD1 (5 bases). V was clipped by 3 bases and J by 5 bases, with 13 bases between them. Germline V CDR1 and CDR2: MGHDK, SYGVNS. The CDR3 is 14 amino acids. The CDR3, as DNA: TGTGCCAGCAGTGATTGGGGGGAGGGGACTGAAGCTTTCTTT. It yields the protein CASSDWGEGTEAFF.

This clonotype was picked up a small number of times. The chain combines TRBV18 with TRBJ2-3; D gene uncertain. The V gene lost 3 bases and the J gene lost 3 bases, with 7 bases spanning the gap. The CDR3 loop spans 13 amino acids. Germline assignment: CDR1 KGHSH and CDR2 LQKENI. The CDR3 DNA follows: TGTGCCAGCTCACCCTCCCGGACAGATACGCAGTATTTT. Its translation: CASSPSRTDTQYF.